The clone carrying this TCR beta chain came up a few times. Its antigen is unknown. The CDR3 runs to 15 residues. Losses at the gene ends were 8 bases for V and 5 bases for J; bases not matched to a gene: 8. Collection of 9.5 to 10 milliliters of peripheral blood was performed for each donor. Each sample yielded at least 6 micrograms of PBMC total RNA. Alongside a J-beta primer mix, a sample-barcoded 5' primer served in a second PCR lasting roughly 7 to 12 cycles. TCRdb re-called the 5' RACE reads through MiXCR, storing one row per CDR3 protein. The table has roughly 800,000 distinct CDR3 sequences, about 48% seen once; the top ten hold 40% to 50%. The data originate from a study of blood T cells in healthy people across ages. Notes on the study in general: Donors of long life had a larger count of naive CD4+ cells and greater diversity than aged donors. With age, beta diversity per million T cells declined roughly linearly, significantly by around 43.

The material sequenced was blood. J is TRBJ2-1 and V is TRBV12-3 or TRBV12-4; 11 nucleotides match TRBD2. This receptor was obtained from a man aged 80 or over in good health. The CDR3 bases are TGTGCCAGCCGATTAGCGGGAGGGATAAACAATGAGCAGTTCTTC. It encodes CASRLAGGINNEQFF.